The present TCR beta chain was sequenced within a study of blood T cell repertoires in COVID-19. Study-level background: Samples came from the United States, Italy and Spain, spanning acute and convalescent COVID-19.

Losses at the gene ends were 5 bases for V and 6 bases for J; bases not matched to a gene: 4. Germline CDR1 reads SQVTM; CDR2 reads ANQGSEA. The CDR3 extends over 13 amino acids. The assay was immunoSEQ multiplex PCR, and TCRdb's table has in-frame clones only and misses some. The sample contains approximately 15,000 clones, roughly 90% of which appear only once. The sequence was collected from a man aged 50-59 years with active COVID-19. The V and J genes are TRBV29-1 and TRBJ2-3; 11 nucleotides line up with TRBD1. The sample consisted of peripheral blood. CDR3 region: CSVPGQGEDTQYF. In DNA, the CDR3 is TGCAGCGTTCCGGGACAGGGGGAGGATACGCAGTATTTT.